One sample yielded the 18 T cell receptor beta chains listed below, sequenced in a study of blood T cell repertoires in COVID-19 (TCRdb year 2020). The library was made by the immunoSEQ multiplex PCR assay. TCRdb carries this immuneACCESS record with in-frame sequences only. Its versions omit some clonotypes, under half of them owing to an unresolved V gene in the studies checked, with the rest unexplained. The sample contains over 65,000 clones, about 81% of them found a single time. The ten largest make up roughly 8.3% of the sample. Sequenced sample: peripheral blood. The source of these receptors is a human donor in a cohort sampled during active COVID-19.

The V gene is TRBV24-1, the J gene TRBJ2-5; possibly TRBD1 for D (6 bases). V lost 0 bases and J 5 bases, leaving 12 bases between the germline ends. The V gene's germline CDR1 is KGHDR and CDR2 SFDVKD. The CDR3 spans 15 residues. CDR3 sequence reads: CATSDLITGSETQYF. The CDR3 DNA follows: TGTGCCACCAGTGATTTGATTACAGGGTCGGAGACCCAGTACTTC.

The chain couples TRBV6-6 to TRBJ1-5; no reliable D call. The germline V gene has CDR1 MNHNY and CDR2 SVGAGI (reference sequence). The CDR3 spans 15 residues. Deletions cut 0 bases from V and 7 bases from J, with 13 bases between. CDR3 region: CASSYSGVEGQPQHF. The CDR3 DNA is TGTGCCAGCAGTTACTCCGGGGTAGAGGGACAGCCCCAGCATTTT.

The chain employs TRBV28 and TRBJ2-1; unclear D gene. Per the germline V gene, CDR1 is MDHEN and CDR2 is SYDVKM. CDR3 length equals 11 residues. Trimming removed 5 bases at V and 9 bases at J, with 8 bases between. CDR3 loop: CASSPRSEQFF. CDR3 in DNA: TGTGCCAGCAGTCCGAGAAGTGAGCAGTTCTTC.

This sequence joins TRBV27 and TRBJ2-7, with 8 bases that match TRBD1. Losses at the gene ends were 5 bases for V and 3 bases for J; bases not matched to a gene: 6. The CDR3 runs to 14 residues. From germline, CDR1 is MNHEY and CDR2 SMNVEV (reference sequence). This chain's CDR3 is CASSIRQGIYEQYF. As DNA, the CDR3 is TGTGCCAGCAGTATTCGACAGGGGATCTACGAGCAGTACTTC.

The CDR3: CASSQTQGYSYEQYF. In DNA, the CDR3 is TGTGCCAGCAGCCAAACCCAGGGTTATTCCTACGAGCAGTACTTC. The chain is built from TRBV3-1 (or the pseudogene TRBV3-2) and TRBJ2-7, with D perhaps matching TRBD1 (5 bases). Germline V gene lookup returns CDR1 LGHDT and CDR2 YNNKEL (reference sequence). CDR3 length: 15 amino acids. The V end was cut by 2 bases, the J end by 1 base, with 12 bases between.

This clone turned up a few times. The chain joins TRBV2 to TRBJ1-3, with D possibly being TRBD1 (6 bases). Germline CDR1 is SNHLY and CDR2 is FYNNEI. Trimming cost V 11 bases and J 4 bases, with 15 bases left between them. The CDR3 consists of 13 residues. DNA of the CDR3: TGTGCCCGATTAGGACAGCACGGAAACACCATATATTTT. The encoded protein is CARLGQHGNTIYF. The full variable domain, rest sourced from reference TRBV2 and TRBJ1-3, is EPEVTQTPSHQVTQMGQEVILRCVPISNHLYFYWYRQILGQKVEFLVSFYNNEISEKSEIFDDQFSVERPDGSNFTLKIRSTKLEDSAMYFCARLGQHGNTIYFGEGSWLTVV.

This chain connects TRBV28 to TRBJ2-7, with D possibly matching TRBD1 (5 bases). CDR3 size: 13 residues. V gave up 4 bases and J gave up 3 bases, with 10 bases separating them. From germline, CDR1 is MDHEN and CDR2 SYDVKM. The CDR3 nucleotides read TGTGCCAGCAGTTGGGGCAGCAACTACGAGCAGTACTTC. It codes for CASSWGSNYEQYF.

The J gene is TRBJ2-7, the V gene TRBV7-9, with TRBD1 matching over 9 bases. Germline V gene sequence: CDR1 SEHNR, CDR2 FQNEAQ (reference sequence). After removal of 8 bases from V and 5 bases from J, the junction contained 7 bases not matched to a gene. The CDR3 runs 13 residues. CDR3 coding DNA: TGTGCCAGCGGGGGGACAGGGTACCACGAGCAGTACTTC. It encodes CASGGTGYHEQYF.

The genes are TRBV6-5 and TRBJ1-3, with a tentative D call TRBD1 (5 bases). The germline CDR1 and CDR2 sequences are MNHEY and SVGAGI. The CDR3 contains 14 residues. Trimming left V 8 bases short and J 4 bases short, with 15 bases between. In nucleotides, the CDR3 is TGTGCCAGCCGAAACGCAGGGAAAGGAAACACCATATATTTT. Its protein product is CASRNAGKGNTIYF.

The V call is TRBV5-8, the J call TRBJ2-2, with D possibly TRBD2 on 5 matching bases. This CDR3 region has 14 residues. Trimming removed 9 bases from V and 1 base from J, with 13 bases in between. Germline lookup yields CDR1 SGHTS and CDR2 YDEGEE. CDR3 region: CANTLVLNTGELFF. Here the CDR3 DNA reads TGTGCCAACACACTAGTCTTGAACACCGGGGAGCTGTTTTTT.

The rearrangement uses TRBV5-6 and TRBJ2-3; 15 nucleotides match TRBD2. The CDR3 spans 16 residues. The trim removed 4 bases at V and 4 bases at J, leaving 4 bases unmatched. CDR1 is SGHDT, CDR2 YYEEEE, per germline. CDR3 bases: TGTGCCAGCAGCCCGAGGACTAGCGGGAGGGCAGATACGCAGTATTTT. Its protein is CASSPRTSGRADTQYF.

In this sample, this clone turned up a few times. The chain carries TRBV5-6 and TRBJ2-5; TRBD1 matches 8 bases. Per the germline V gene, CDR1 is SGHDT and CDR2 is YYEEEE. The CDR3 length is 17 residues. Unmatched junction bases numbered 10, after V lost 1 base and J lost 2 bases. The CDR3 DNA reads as TGTGCCAGCAGCTTGAGGCAGGGGGCCGGACTGCAAGAGACCCAGTACTTC. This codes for CASSLRQGAGLQETQYF.

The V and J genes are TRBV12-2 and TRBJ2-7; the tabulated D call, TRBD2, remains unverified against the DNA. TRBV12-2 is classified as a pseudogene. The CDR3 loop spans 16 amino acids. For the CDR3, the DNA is TGTGCAAGTCGCTTAAGGAGACTAGCGGGGAACTACGAGCAGTACTTC. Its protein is CASRLRRLAGNYEQYF.

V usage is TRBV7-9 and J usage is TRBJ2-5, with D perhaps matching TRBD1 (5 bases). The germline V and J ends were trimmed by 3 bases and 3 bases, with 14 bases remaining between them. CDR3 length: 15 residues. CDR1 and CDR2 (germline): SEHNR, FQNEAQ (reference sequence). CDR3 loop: CASSFYRQGEETQYF. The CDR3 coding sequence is TGTGCCAGCAGCTTTTATCGGCAGGGTGAAGAGACCCAGTACTTC.

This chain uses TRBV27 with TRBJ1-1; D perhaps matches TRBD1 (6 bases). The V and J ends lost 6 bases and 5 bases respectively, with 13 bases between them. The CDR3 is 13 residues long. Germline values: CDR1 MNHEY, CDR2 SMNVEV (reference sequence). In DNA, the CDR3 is TGTGCCAGCAGCTATAACAGGGAGACTGAAGCTTTCTTT. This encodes CASSYNRETEAFF.

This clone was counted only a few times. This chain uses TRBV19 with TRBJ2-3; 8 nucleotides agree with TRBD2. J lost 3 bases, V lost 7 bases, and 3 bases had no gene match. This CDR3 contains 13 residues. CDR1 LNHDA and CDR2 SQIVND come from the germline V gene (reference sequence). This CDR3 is CASKASGTDTQYF. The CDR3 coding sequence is TGTGCCAGTAAGGCTAGCGGGACAGATACGCAGTATTTT.

CDR3 protein: CASSKGQGNTEAFF. In DNA, the CDR3 is TGTGCCAGCAGCAAGGGACAGGGGAACACTGAAGCTTTCTTT. The genes are TRBV6-5 and TRBJ1-1, with 9 positions matching TRBD1. Germline CDR1 and CDR2: MNHEY and SVGAGI. CDR3 size: 14 residues. With V trimmed by 6 bases and J by 1 base, 3 bases remained unmatched.

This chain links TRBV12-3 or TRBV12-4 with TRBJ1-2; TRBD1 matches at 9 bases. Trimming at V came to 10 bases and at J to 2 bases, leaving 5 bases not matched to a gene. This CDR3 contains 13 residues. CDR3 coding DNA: TGTGCCACCAACAGGGGGCCCAACTATGGCTACACCTTC. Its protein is CATNRGPNYGYTF.